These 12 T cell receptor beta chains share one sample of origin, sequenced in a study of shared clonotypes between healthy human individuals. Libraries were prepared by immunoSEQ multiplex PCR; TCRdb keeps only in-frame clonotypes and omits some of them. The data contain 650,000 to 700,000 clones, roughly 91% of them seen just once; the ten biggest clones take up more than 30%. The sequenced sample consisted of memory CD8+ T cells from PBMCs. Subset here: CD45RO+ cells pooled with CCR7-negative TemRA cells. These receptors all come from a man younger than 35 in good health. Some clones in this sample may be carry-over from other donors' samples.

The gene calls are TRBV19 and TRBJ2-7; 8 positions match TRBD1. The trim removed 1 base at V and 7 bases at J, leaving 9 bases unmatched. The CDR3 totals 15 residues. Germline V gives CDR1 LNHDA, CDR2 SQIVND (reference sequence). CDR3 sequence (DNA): TGTGCCAGTAGTATAGGGACAGGGCCCGCTGAAGAGCAGTACTTC. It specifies CASSIGTGPAEEQYF.

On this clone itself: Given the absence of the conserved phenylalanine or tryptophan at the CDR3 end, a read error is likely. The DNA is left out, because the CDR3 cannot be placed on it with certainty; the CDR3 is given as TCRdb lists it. This CDR3 reads CASSPPADRATTL. The chain employs TRBV23-1 and TRBJ2-7; the table's D gene call, TRBD1, was not cross checked with the DNA. TRBV23-1 is filed as an ORF, its function uncertain. A total of 13 residues make up the CDR3, ends included.

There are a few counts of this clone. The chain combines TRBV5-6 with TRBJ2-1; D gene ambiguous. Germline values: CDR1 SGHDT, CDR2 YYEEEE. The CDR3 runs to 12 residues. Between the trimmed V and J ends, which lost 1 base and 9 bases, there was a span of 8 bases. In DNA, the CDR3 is TGTGCCAGCAGCTTGTCGGCGAGTGAGCAGTTCTTC. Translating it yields CASSLSASEQFF.

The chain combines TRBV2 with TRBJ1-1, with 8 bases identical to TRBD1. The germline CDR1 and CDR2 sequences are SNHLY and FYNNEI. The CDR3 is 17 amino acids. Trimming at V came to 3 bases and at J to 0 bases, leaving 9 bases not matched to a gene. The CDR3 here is CASSEHRGSGVNTEAFF. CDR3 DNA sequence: TGTGCCAGCAGTGAGCACAGGGGGAGTGGGGTGAACACTGAAGCTTTCTTT.

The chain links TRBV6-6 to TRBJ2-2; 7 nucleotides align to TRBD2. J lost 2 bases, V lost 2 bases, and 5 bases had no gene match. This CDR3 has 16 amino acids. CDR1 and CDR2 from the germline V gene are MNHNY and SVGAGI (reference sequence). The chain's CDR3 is CASSYVLAHNTGELFF. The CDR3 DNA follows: TGTGCCAGCAGTTACGTACTAGCGCATAACACCGGGGAGCTGTTTTTT.

CDR3 region: CATQLSGNSYNEQFF. The CDR3 bases are TGTGCCACCCAATTAAGCGGGAACTCCTACAATGAGCAGTTCTTC. The chain is built from TRBV15 and TRBJ2-1, with TRBD2 matching 7 bases. Germline-derived CDR1 and CDR2 are LNHNV and YYDKDF (reference sequence). The V and J ends lost 8 bases and 0 bases, in that order; junction bases with no gene match: 7. This CDR3 has 15 residues.

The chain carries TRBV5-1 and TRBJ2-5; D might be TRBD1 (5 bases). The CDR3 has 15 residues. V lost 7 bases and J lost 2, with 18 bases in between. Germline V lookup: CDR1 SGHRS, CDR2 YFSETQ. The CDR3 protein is CASGASPGIQETQYF. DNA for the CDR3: TGCGCCAGCGGGGCGTCACCGGGTATACAAGAGACCCAGTACTTC.

The CDR3 here is CASSPPGTGVYEQYF. Written as DNA, the CDR3 is TGTGCCAGCAGTCCCCCCGGGACAGGAGTCTACGAGCAGTACTTC. The chain uses TRBV28 and TRBJ2-7, with 8 bases that match TRBD1. CDR1 MDHEN and CDR2 SYDVKM come from the germline V gene. Trimming took 5 bases from V and 3 from J; bases not matched to a gene: 9. The CDR3 consists of 15 residues.

The CDR3 region has the DNA TGTGCCAGCGGCCATGGGGCAGGGAAAGATGGCTACACCTTC. It yields the protein CASGHGAGKDGYTF. V gene TRBV5-4 combines with J gene TRBJ1-2; TRBD1 is a possible D gene (5 bases). The ends were cut back, 7 bases at V and 6 bases at J, with 19 bases in the middle. The length of the CDR3 is 14 residues. Germline-derived CDR1 and CDR2 are SGHNT and YYREEE (reference sequence).

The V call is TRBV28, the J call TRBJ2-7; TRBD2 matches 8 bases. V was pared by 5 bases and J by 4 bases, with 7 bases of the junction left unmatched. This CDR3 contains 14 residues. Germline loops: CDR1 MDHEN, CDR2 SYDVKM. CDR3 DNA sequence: TGTGCCAGCAGTGGGAACCTAGCGGGTTACGAGCAGTACTTC. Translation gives CASSGNLAGYEQYF.

In DNA, the CDR3 is TGTGCCAGCAGCCCGGGAGTGGACTACGAGCAGTACTTC. Encoded protein: CASSPGVDYEQYF. The chain is built from TRBV7-9 and TRBJ2-7; TRBD2 is a possible D gene (6 bases). The CDR3 contains 13 residues. Germline V lookup: CDR1 SEHNR, CDR2 FQNEAQ (reference sequence). Trimming stripped 5 bases from V and 3 bases from J, with 11 bases between.

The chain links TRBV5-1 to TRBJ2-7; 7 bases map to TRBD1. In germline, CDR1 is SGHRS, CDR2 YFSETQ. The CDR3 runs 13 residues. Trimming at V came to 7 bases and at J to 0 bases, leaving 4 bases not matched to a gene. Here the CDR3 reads CASRDRVSYEQYF. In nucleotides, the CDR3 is TGCGCCAGCCGGGACAGAGTCTCCTACGAGCAGTACTTC.